Sequencing of this T cell receptor beta chain was carried out in a study of T cell repertoires in cytomegalovirus infection. The CDR3 sequence is 14 residues long. The germline CDR1 and CDR2 sequences are SGHVS and FNYEAQ. V was cut by 0 bases and J by 2 bases, with 8 bases left in between. Using its own MiXCR run on the reads, TCRdb lists one record per CDR3 protein. The sample carries around 300,000 distinct CDR3 sequences, under 25% recorded once. Judged by abundance, this clonotype is large (0.1 to 1%). The antigen remains unidentified. The chain combines TRBV7-6 with TRBJ2-7; D is undetermined. The source material was cultured PBMCs, sampled from culture after CMV antigen stimulation. This TCR was sampled from a human donor in good health (CMV status not recorded). Some clones in this sample may be carry-over from other donors' samples. Here the CDR3 reads CASSLAGRPYEQYF. The CDR3 nucleotides are TGTGCCAGCAGCTTAGCCGGTAGACCCTACGAGCAGTACTTC.